Shown below are 21 T cell receptor beta chains from a single sample sequenced in a study of cytomegalovirus exposure and HLA in healthy donors. Produced via immunoSEQ multiplex PCR; TCRdb's table is partial and in-frame only. The repertoire holds some 110,000 clones, more than 70% seen once, with more than 1.5% in the top ten. Sequenced input: PBMCs. The origin of the receptors is a man younger than 35 in good health and CMV-seronegative.

The chain couples TRBV6-5 to TRBJ1-5, with D possibly TRBD1 on 5 matching bases. The germline V gene encodes CDR1 MNHEY and CDR2 SVGAGI. V lost 6 bases to trimming and J lost 0 bases, with 12 bases between them. This CDR3 is 15 amino acids long. The CDR3 nucleotides read TGTGCCAGCAGGTCAGGGCTTTATAGCAATCAGCCCCAGCATTTT. Translated: CASRSGLYSNQPQHF.

The CDR3 loop is CASSFLGRGLGNTEAFF. The CDR3 DNA reads TGTGCCAGCAGTTTTCTTGGCAGGGGGCTAGGGAACACTGAAGCTTTCTTT. This chain connects TRBV28 to TRBJ1-1; 8 nucleotides match TRBD1. With 3 bases clipped from V and 1 base from J, the junction kept 10 bases outside the gene matches. Germline V gene sequence: CDR1 MDHEN, CDR2 SYDVKM. The CDR3 loop spans 17 amino acids.

The V gene is TRBV5-1, the J gene TRBJ1-1, with 11 bases fitting TRBD1. Trimming removed 4 bases from V and 1 base from J; junction bases left unmatched: 9. CDR3 size: 17 residues. CDR1 and CDR2 from the germline V gene are SGHRS and YFSETQ. As DNA, the CDR3 is TGCGCCAGCAGCCCAAGGACAGGGGGCGTATCGAACACTGAAGCTTTCTTT. It encodes CASSPRTGGVSNTEAFF.

The chain carries TRBV25-1 and TRBJ1-2; 8 bases agree with TRBD1. Germline V gene data show CDR1 as MGHDK and CDR2 as SYGVNS. The CDR3 is made up of 14 amino acids. V was pared by 3 bases and J by 4 bases, with 4 bases of the junction left unmatched. CDR3 in DNA: TGTGCCAGCAGTGATGGGGGACAGGTCTATGGCTACACCTTC. Protein: CASSDGGQVYGYTF.

The rearrangement joins TRBV6-1 to TRBJ1-5; the D is unclear. The CDR3 contains 14 residues. The ends were cut back, 4 bases at V and 4 bases at J, with 11 bases in the middle. From germline, CDR1 is MNHNS and CDR2 SASEGT. CDR3 sequence (DNA): TGTGCCAGCAGTGTAAGCGGAGGTAATCAGCCCCAGCATTTT. It encodes CASSVSGGNQPQHF.

This chain uses TRBV5-1 with TRBJ2-7; 9 bases map to TRBD2. The CDR3 extends over 14 amino acids. Germline trimming cut 4 bases from V and 0 bases from J; bases unmatched to any gene: 2. CDR1 and CDR2 from the germline V gene are SGHRS and YFSETQ. The CDR3 region is CASSHSGSSYEQYF. DNA for the CDR3: TGCGCCAGCAGCCATAGCGGGAGCTCCTACGAGCAGTACTTC. Full variable domain (remainder filled in from reference TRBV5-1 and TRBJ2-7): KAGVTQTPRYLIKTRGQQVTLSCSPISGHRSVSWYQQTPGQGLQFLFEYFSETQRNKGNFPGRFSGRQFSNSRSEMNVSTLELGDSALYLCASSHSGSSYEQYFGPGTRLTVT.

This clone was counted a single time. This rearrangement joins TRBV11-2 to TRBJ2-7; TRBD1 matches at 11 bases. This CDR3 is 15 amino acids long. Germline V lookup: CDR1 SGHAT, CDR2 FQNNGV. V was pared by 1 base and J by 3 bases, with 2 bases of the junction left unmatched. The CDR3 is CASSLAGTGGYEQYF. CDR3 bases: TGTGCCAGCAGCTTAGCTGGGACAGGGGGCTACGAGCAGTACTTC.

The V call is TRBV19, the J call TRBJ2-6, with D unresolved. This CDR3 is 15 amino acids long. Germline V gene data show CDR1 as LNHDA and CDR2 as SQIVND (reference sequence). V was trimmed by 8 bases and J by 0 bases, leaving 11 bases between them. The chain's CDR3 is CASFESGSGANVLTF. Written as DNA, the CDR3 is TGTGCCAGTTTCGAATCGGGCTCTGGGGCCAACGTCCTGACTTTC.

The rearrangement links TRBV11-2 to TRBJ2-1; TRBD2 aligns across 7 bases. In germline, CDR1 is SGHAT, CDR2 FQNNGV. The CDR3 runs 15 residues. J was trimmed by 8 bases and V by 8 bases; bases with no gene match: 15. The CDR3 here is CASSQVAGVKHEQFF. The CDR3 region has the DNA TGTGCCAGCTCCCAAGTTGCGGGGGTAAAACATGAGCAGTTCTTC.

V gene TRBV30 combines with J gene TRBJ1-6, with D possibly TRBD1 on 6 matching bases. This CDR3 region has 14 residues. The V gene lost 2 bases and the J gene lost 7 bases, with 12 bases spanning the gap. Per germline, CDR1 GTSNPN and CDR2 SVGIG (reference sequence). Written as DNA, the CDR3 is TGTGCCTGGAGTCCGGGACACCAGAATTCACCCCTCCACTTT. Amino acid sequence: CAWSPGHQNSPLHF.

J is TRBJ2-3 and V is TRBV10-1, with 10 bases identical to TRBD2. Germline assignment: CDR1 WNHNN and CDR2 SYGVQD (reference sequence). Trimming cost V 4 bases and J 2 bases; bases outside gene matches: 9. The length of the CDR3 is 17 residues. The CDR3 DNA follows: TGCGCCAGCAGTGGAGCCCTAGCGGGGGCCGACACAGATACGCAGTATTTT. Protein sequence: CASSGALAGADTDTQYF.

The chain joins TRBV5-4 to TRBJ1-4; unclear D gene. The germline V gene encodes CDR1 SGHNT and CDR2 YYREEE (reference sequence). The CDR3 sequence is 14 residues long. The V gene lost 4 bases and the J gene lost 0 bases, with 7 bases spanning the gap. Here the CDR3 DNA reads TGTGCCAGCAGCCTAGAAGCAACTAATGAAAAACTGTTTTTT. Protein sequence: CASSLEATNEKLFF.

This clone was counted a few times. The rearrangement uses TRBV5-1 and TRBJ2-7, with 10 bases matching TRBD2. With 6 bases clipped from V and 2 bases from J, the junction kept 2 bases outside the gene matches. This CDR3 is built from 13 residues. Germline V CDR1 and CDR2: SGHRS, YFSETQ. The CDR3 protein is CASTLAGPYEQYF. CDR3 coding DNA: TGCGCCAGCACACTAGCGGGACCCTACGAGCAGTACTTC.

The chain couples TRBV6-5 to TRBJ2-7; 11 bases line up with TRBD2. CDR1 MNHEY and CDR2 SVGAGI come from the germline V gene. V lost 6 bases, J lost 3 bases, and 7 bases stayed unmatched. This CDR3 has 15 amino acids. The CDR3 DNA follows: TGTGCCAGCAGAACAATTAGCGGGGGGGTCTACGAGCAGTACTTC. It codes for CASRTISGGVYEQYF.

The chain recombines TRBV27 with TRBJ1-2; D unclear. The V gene's germline CDR1 is MNHEY and CDR2 SMNVEV (reference sequence). V was shortened by 2 bases and J by 4 bases, with 17 bases between the two germline ends. This CDR3 has 16 residues. CDR3 amino acids: CASSLRQAFNLYGYTF. CDR3 nucleotides: TGTGCCAGCAGTTTACGGCAGGCCTTTAACCTCTATGGCTACACCTTC.

This clone was seen once. This chain uses TRBV20-1 with TRBJ2-1, with no clear D. V lost 3 bases and J lost 6, with 6 bases in between. The CDR3 has 11 residues. Germline V gene sequence: CDR1 DFQATT, CDR2 SNEGSKA (reference sequence). This chain's CDR3 is CSASWANEQFF. DNA for the CDR3: TGCAGTGCTAGTTGGGCCAATGAGCAGTTCTTC.

The V gene is TRBV18, the J gene TRBJ1-2; 7 positions match TRBD1. The CDR3 extends over 16 amino acids. Trimming cost V 3 bases and J 1 base; bases outside gene matches: 8. Per germline, CDR1 KGHSH and CDR2 LQKENI. CDR3 nucleotide sequence: TGTGCCAGCTCACCTCGGACAGGCGACAATAACTATGGCTACACCTTC. Its protein product is CASSPRTGDNNYGYTF.

The rearrangement joins TRBV9 to TRBJ2-3; 7 positions agree with TRBD2. The CDR3 runs 16 residues. The V gene end was trimmed by 3 bases and the J gene end by 0 bases; junction bases not matched to a gene: 7. Germline V gene data show CDR1 as SGDLS and CDR2 as YYNGEE. The CDR3 sequence: CASSARGRGSTDTQYF. CDR3 DNA: TGTGCCAGCAGCGCCCGCGGGCGGGGGAGCACAGATACGCAGTATTTT.

The genes are TRBV5-1 and TRBJ2-7; D may be TRBD1 (5 bases). Germline V gene data show CDR1 as SGHRS and CDR2 as YFSETQ. Trimming stripped 2 bases from V and 0 bases from J, with 9 bases between. The CDR3 covers 14 residues. The CDR3 coding sequence is TGCGCCAGCAGCTTCACGACAGCCTCCTACGAGCAGTACTTC. This sequence encodes CASSFTTASYEQYF. The complete variable domain, with remaining parts taken from reference TRBV5-1 and TRBJ2-7, reads KAGVTQTPRYLIKTRGQQVTLSCSPISGHRSVSWYQQTPGQGLQFLFEYFSETQRNKGNFPGRFSGRQFSNSRSEMNVSTLELGDSALYLCASSFTTASYEQYFGPGTRLTVT.

This clone was observed a handful of times. This chain links TRBV10-1 with TRBJ2-7; perhaps TRBD1 as D (5 bases). The length of the CDR3 is 14 residues. Trimming took 3 bases from V and 1 from J, leaving 10 bases between them. Germline-derived CDR1 and CDR2 are WNHNN and SYGVQD (reference sequence). The CDR3 sequence is CASSDNRFSYEQYF. Written as DNA, the CDR3 is TGCGCCAGCAGTGATAACAGGTTTTCCTACGAGCAGTACTTC.

The chain has TRBV4-1 and TRBJ1-5; D is unresolved. Trimming took 1 base from V and 7 from J, leaving 14 bases between them. Looked up from germline, CDR1 is MGHRA and CDR2 is YSYEKL. This CDR3 region has 15 residues. The CDR3 is CASSQVSGSRQPQHF. The CDR3 coding sequence is TGCGCCAGCAGCCAAGTTTCGGGGTCCAGGCAGCCCCAGCATTTT.